One and the same sample provided the 24 T cell receptor beta chains below, sequenced in a study of blood T cell repertoires in COVID-19. The table came from immunoSEQ multiplex PCR; TCRdb's copy has only in-frame clones and leaves some out. The data hold around 200,000 clones, with about four fifths observed a single time. The sequencing input was PBMCs or T cells enriched from blood (not recorded which). All receptors derive from a woman aged 25 to 39 who had recovered from COVID-19.

This clone was seen only a few times. The chain has TRBV5-5 and TRBJ1-1; D perhaps matches TRBD1 (5 bases). V dropped 0 bases and J dropped 0 bases, with 9 bases sitting between them. The CDR3 loop spans 15 amino acids. Germline V gives CDR1 SGHKS, CDR2 YYEKEE (reference sequence). This chain's CDR3 is CASSLGGTMNTEAFF. Written as DNA, the CDR3 is TGTGCCAGCAGCTTGGGGGGCACAATGAACACTGAAGCTTTCTTT.

Only one count was recorded for this clone. The chain has TRBV28 and TRBJ1-1; unclear D gene. Germline V lookup: CDR1 MDHEN, CDR2 SYDVKM. Trimming left V 1 base short and J 8 bases short, with 8 bases between. This CDR3 region has 12 residues. CDR3 region: CASSLLSREAFF. In nucleotides, the CDR3 is TGTGCCAGCAGTTTATTGTCCAGGGAAGCTTTCTTT.

This sequence joins TRBV19 and TRBJ1-6; tentative D call: TRBD1 (6 bases). Deletions cut 6 bases from V and 5 bases from J, with 8 bases between. The CDR3 covers 13 residues. The germline CDR1 and CDR2 sequences are LNHDA and SQIVND (reference sequence). CDR3 protein: CASSGQNNSPLHF. CDR3 bases: TGTGCCAGTAGCGGACAGAATAATTCACCCCTCCACTTT.

The V gene is TRBV28, the J gene TRBJ2-3, with TRBD1 matching over 7 bases. V trimming: 3 bases; J trimming: 1 base; junction bases outside the gene matches: 7. The germline V gene encodes CDR1 MDHEN and CDR2 SYDVKM. The CDR3 is 16 amino acids. The CDR3 region has the DNA TGTGCCAGCAGTTTCTCAAGGGGGCCTGGCACAGATACGCAGTATTTT. Protein product: CASSFSRGPGTDTQYF.

This chain links TRBV7-6 with TRBJ2-7; D may be TRBD1 (6 bases). V was pared by 4 bases and J by 3 bases, with 16 bases between. The CDR3 sequence is 15 residues long. Germline values: CDR1 SGHVS, CDR2 FNYEAQ. The CDR3: CASSWTEAPLYEQYF. CDR3 DNA: TGTGCCAGCAGCTGGACAGAGGCCCCCCTCTACGAGCAGTACTTC.

The CDR3 DNA is TGCGCCAGCAGCCATTCTACAGGGATCCTTAATGAAAAACTGTTTTTT. Translation gives CASSHSTGILNEKLFF. The chain has TRBV4-1 and TRBJ1-4, with D perhaps matching TRBD1 (6 bases). Trimming left V 3 bases short and J 4 bases short, with 15 bases between. CDR3 length: 16 amino acids. The V gene's germline CDR1 is MGHRA and CDR2 YSYEKL.

A single count supports this clone. V usage is TRBV7-8 and J usage is TRBJ1-1; D may be TRBD1 (6 bases). CDR1 SGHVS and CDR2 FQNEAQ come from the germline V gene. This CDR3 has 15 amino acids. Trimming cost V 5 bases and J 4 bases, with 17 bases left between them. The CDR3 coding sequence is TGTGCCAGCAGCCCCCATACTCAGGGGCTCACTGAAGCTTTCTTT. Translating it yields CASSPHTQGLTEAFF.

The V and J genes are TRBV7-2 and TRBJ1-1, with a tentative D call TRBD1 (6 bases). Trimming cost V 6 bases and J 4 bases, with 15 bases left between them. CDR3 length equals 14 residues. Germline V gives CDR1 SGHTA, CDR2 FQGNSA. The CDR3 reads CASRPQGSATEAFF. CDR3 nucleotides: TGTGCCAGCAGGCCACAGGGCTCGGCCACTGAAGCTTTCTTT.

The V gene is TRBV12-5, the J gene TRBJ2-1, with 12 bases aligning to TRBD2. Per the germline V gene, CDR1 is LGHNT and CDR2 is FRNRAP. The CDR3 is 17 residues long. J was trimmed by 9 bases and V by 3 bases; bases with no gene match: 12. CDR3 in DNA: TGTGCTAGTGGTTTTTCTCTAGCGGGGGGGCGGTTCAGTGAGCAGTTCTTC. It codes for CASGFSLAGGRFSEQFF.

This chain links TRBV7-9 with TRBJ2-2; unclear D gene. Trimming left V 8 bases short and J 3 bases short, with 16 bases between. The CDR3 spans 15 residues. The germline gives CDR1 SEHNR, CDR2 FQNEAQ (reference sequence). The CDR3 reads CASSKNLADTGELFF. CDR3 DNA sequence: TGTGCCAGCTCCAAAAACTTGGCGGACACCGGGGAGCTGTTTTTT.

With regard to this clone: A junction end diverges from the germline sequence, so it may reflect a read error. J is TRBJ2-2 and V is TRBV4-2, with 10 bases that match TRBD2. Looked up from germline, CDR1 is LGHNA and CDR2 is YNFKEQ. The CDR3 length is 16 residues. The CDR3 region is CASSKEPSGSTGELFF. CDR3 DNA sequence: TGTGCCAGCAGCAAAGAGCCTAGCGGGAGCACCGGGGAGCTGTTTTTT.

The J gene is TRBJ1-6, the V gene TRBV6-6, with TRBD1 as a possible D gene (6 bases). Germline CDR1 MNHNY, CDR2 SVGAGI (reference sequence). The CDR3 runs to 18 residues. The V gene lost 5 bases and the J gene lost 1 base, with 18 bases spanning the gap. Here the CDR3 DNA reads TGTGCCAGCAGTCCTTCACAGGGCCGATGGTCCTATAATTCACCCCTCCACTTT. It is translated as CASSPSQGRWSYNSPLHF.

This chain joins TRBV18 and TRBJ1-1, with D possibly TRBD1 on 5 matching bases. CDR3 size: 14 residues. Deletions cut 5 bases from V and 1 base from J, with 11 bases between. Germline lookup yields CDR1 KGHSH and CDR2 LQKENI. The CDR3 DNA reads as TGTGCCAGCTCAGACCTCGACAGGAACACTGAAGCTTTCTTT. Translating it yields CASSDLDRNTEAFF.

V usage is TRBV28 and J usage is TRBJ1-2, with a tentative D call TRBD1 (6 bases). Trimming shortened V by 10 bases and J by 7 bases, and 22 bases separated the two germline ends. The CDR3 sequence is 14 residues long. Germline CDR1 and CDR2: MDHEN and SYDVKM. The CDR3 DNA sequence: TGTGCCACCAAAAGGGAGGGGGGCGTCGCTGGCTACACCTTC. Protein product: CATKREGGVAGYTF.

The gene calls are TRBV24-1 and TRBJ1-5, with a weak D call TRBD1 (5 bases). The CDR3 is 11 amino acids. Trimming pared 12 bases from V and 8 bases from J, leaving 13 bases between. Germline CDR1 reads KGHDR; CDR2 reads SFDVKD. DNA of the CDR3: TGTGCCTCCTCCCGGGGGAAGCCCCAGCATTTT. Translated, it gives CASSRGKPQHF.

This chain uses TRBV27 with TRBJ1-5; D may be TRBD1 (5 bases). The germline V and J ends were trimmed by 5 bases and 5 bases, with 19 bases remaining between them. The CDR3 has 16 amino acids. Germline-derived CDR1 and CDR2 are MNHEY and SMNVEV (reference sequence). This chain's CDR3 is CASSPRSGNAYQPQHF. DNA for the CDR3: TGTGCCAGCAGTCCTCGGTCAGGGAATGCGTATCAGCCCCAGCATTTT.

This chain joins TRBV12-5 and TRBJ2-2; 7 bases line up with TRBD1. V was clipped by 2 bases and J by 1 base; unmatched bases: 4. CDR3 size: 16 residues. CDR1 is LGHNT, CDR2 FRNRAP, per germline. The CDR3 protein is CASGLLGQLNTGELFF. CDR3 bases: TGTGCTAGTGGTTTGCTGGGACAGTTGAACACCGGGGAGCTGTTTTTT.

This clone has a handful of counts. The rearrangement links TRBV18 to TRBJ1-2; tentative D call: TRBD1 (5 bases). This CDR3 region has 15 residues. The V and J ends lost 2 bases and 0 bases respectively, with 10 bases between them. Per the germline V gene, CDR1 is KGHSH and CDR2 is LQKENI. The CDR3 nucleotides read TGTGCCAGCTCACCAGGTTGGGGCCCTAACTATGGCTACACCTTC. Protein sequence: CASSPGWGPNYGYTF.

This clone was detected only once. The rearrangement links TRBV7-2 to TRBJ2-7, with TRBD1 identical over 8 bases. J was trimmed by 4 bases and V by 4 bases; bases with no gene match: 6. The CDR3 spans 14 residues. Germline CDR1 is SGHTA and CDR2 is FQGNSA. The CDR3 DNA reads as TGTGCCAGCAGCTCCACAGGGGGAGGTTACGAGCAGTACTTC. It encodes CASSSTGGGYEQYF.

The chain couples TRBV20-1 to TRBJ1-2; 9 positions match TRBD1. J lost 8 bases, V lost 5 bases, and 3 bases had no gene match. This CDR3 is built from 11 residues. Germline CDR1 DFQATT, CDR2 SNEGSKA (reference sequence). The CDR3 DNA sequence: TGCAGTGCTGTACAGGGGGCCGGCTACACCTTC. It codes for CSAVQGAGYTF.

The J gene is TRBJ2-1, the V gene TRBV6-5; 11 nucleotides match TRBD2. Trimming took 6 bases from V and 9 from J; bases not matched to a gene: 7. Germline V gene data show CDR1 as MNHEY and CDR2 as SVGAGI. This CDR3 is 14 amino acids long. The CDR3 is CASRMGLAAGEQFF. The CDR3 DNA sequence: TGTGCCAGCAGAATGGGACTAGCGGCGGGTGAGCAGTTCTTC.

V is TRBV27 and J is TRBJ2-7; 8 bases fit TRBD1. Trimming removed 7 bases from V and 1 base from J; junction bases left unmatched: 18. CDR1 is MNHEY, CDR2 SMNVEV, per germline (reference sequence). The CDR3 extends over 18 amino acids. The CDR3 DNA reads as TGTGCCAGCACTCAACTGGACAGGGAATCTAAAAATTCCTACGAGCAGTACTTC. Amino acid sequence: CASTQLDRESKNSYEQYF.

V and J are TRBV7-9 and TRBJ1-2; weak D call: TRBD1 (5 bases). The CDR3 length is 16 residues. V was clipped by 3 bases and J by 0 bases, with 14 bases between them. The germline gives CDR1 SEHNR, CDR2 FQNEAQ (reference sequence). The CDR3 coding sequence is TGTGCCAGCAGCTTTGAAGAACCGACAGCTAACTATGGCTACACCTTC. It is translated as CASSFEEPTANYGYTF. The complete variable domain, with remaining parts taken from reference TRBV7-9 and TRBJ1-2, reads DTGVSQNPRHKITKRGQNVTFRCDPISEHNRLYWYRQTLGQGPEFLTYFQNEAQLEKSRLLSDRFSAERPKGSFSTLEIQRTEQGDSAMYLCASSFEEPTANYGYTFGSGTRLTVV.

V gene TRBV5-1 combines with J gene TRBJ2-3, with D uncertain. V was trimmed by 3 bases and J by 3 bases, leaving 8 bases between them. Germline loops: CDR1 SGHRS, CDR2 YFSETQ. The CDR3 runs 13 residues. The CDR3 bases are TGCGCCAGCAGCTCCGGTCGGACAGATACGCAGTATTTT. Translated: CASSSGRTDTQYF.